These 2 T cell receptor beta chains were all obtained from the same sample, sequenced in a study of response to subunit inactivated influenza vaccine. From the RT-PCR reads, TCRdb called clonotypes with MiXCR, one entry per CDR3 protein. The top ten hold roughly 13% of the sample, which has approximately 530,000 distinct CDR3 sequences, around 8% seen once. This specimen was PBMCs from blood, taken approximately 25 months after vaccination. The receptor set was obtained from a man in his fifties or sixties who received an inactivated influenza vaccine.

This chain links TRBV6-5 with TRBJ2-3, with D uncertain. The CDR3 extends over 14 amino acids. V was shortened by 0 bases and J by 0 bases, with 4 bases between the two germline ends. Germline V lookup: CDR1 MNHEY, CDR2 SVGAGI. CDR3 nucleotides: TGTGCCAGCAGTTACTCGGCGAGCACAGATACGCAGTATTTT. It specifies CASSYSASTDTQYF.

The V call is TRBV3-1, the J call TRBJ2-2; perhaps TRBD1 as D (5 bases). Per the germline V gene, CDR1 is LGHDT and CDR2 is YNNKEL (reference sequence). V lost 6 bases and J 1 base, leaving 21 bases between the germline ends. CDR3 size: 18 residues. The CDR3 loop reads CASSRLGQGPGNTGELFF. The CDR3 region has the DNA TGTGCCAGCAGTCGTTTGGGGCAGGGCCCAGGGAACACCGGGGAGCTGTTTTTT. The variable domain in full, completed from reference TRBV3-1 and TRBJ2-2, reads DTAVSQTPKYLVTQMGNDKSIKCEQNLGHDTMYWYKQDSKKFLKIMFSYNNKELIINETVPNRFSPKSPDKAHLNLHINSLELGDSAVYFCASSRLGQGPGNTGELFFGEGSRLTVL.